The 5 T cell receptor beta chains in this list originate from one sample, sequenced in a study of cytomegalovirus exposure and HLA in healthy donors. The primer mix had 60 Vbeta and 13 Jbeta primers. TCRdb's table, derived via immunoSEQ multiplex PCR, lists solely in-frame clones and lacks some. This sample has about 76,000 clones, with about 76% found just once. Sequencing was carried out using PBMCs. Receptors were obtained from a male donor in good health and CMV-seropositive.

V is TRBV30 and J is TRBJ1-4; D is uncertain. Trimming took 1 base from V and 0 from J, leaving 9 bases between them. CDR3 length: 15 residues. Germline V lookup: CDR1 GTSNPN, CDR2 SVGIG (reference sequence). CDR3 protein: CAWSGVLATNEKLFF. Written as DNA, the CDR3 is TGTGCCTGGAGTGGCGTCTTAGCAACTAATGAAAAACTGTTTTTT.

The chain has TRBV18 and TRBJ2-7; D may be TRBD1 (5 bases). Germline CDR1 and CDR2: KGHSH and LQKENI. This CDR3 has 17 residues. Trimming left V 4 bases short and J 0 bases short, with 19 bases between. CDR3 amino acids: CASSLQTSSGHSYEQYF. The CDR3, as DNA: TGTGCCAGCTCACTCCAAACCAGTTCAGGGCACTCCTACGAGCAGTACTTC. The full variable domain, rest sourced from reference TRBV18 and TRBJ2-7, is NAGVMQNPRHLVRRRGQEARLRCSPMKGHSHVYWYRQLPEEGLKFMVYLQKENIIDESGMPKERFSAEFPKEGPSILRIQQVVRGDSAAYFCASSLQTSSGHSYEQYFGPGTRLTVT.

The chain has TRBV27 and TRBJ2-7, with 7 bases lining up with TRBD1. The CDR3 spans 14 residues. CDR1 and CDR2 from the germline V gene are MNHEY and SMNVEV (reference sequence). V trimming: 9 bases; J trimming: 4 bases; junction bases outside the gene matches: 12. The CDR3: CASKLTADRYEQYF. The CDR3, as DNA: TGTGCCAGTAAGTTGACGGCGGACAGGTACGAGCAGTACTTC.

In nucleotides, the CDR3 is TGTGCCAGCAGTGAAGGTACGGCGGGCACCGGGGAGCTGTTTTTT. As protein: CASSEGTAGTGELFF. The rearrangement joins TRBV2 to TRBJ2-2; D possibly corresponds to TRBD2 (5 bases). V was cut by 1 base and J by 4 bases, with 10 bases left in between. CDR1 is SNHLY and CDR2 is FYNNEI in the germline V gene. This CDR3 is 15 amino acids long.

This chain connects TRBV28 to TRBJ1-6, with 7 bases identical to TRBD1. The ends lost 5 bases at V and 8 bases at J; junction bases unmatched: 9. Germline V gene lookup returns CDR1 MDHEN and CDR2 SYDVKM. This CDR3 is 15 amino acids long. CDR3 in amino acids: CASSIGDSAYSPLHF. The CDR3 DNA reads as TGTGCCAGCAGTATAGGGGACAGCGCCTATTCACCCCTCCACTTT.